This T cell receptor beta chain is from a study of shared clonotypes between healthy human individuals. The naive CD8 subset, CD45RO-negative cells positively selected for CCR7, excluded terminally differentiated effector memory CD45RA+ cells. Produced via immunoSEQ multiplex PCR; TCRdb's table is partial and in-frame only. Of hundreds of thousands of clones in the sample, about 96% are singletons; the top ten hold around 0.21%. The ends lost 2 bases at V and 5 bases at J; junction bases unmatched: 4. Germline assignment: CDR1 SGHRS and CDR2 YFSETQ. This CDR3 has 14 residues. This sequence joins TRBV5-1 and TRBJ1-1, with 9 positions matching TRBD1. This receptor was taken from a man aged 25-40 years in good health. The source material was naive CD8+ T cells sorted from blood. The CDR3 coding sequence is TGCGCCAGCAGCTTCCGACAGGGGGATACTGAAGCTTTCTTT. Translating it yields CASSFRQGDTEAFF.